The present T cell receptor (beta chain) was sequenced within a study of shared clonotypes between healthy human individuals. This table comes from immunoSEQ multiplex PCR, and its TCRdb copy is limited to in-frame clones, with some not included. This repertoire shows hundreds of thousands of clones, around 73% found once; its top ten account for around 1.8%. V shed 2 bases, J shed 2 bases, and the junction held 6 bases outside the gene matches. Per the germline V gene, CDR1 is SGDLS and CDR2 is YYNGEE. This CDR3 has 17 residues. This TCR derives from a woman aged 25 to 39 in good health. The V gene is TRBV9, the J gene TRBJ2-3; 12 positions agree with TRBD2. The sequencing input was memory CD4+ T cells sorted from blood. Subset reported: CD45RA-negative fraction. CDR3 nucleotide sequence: TGTGCCAGCAGCGTCCAAAGACTAGCGGGAGCCACAGATACGCAGTATTTT. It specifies CASSVQRLAGATDTQYF.